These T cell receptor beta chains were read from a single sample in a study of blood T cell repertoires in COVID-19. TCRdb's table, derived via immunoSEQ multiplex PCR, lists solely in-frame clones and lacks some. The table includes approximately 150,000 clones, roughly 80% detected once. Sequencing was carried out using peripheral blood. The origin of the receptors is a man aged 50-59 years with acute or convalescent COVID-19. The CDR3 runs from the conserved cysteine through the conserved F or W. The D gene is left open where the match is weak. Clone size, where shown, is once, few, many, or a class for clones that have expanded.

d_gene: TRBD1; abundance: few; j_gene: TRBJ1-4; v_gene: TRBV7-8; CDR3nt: TGTGCCAGCAGCGCCACAGGGGGAAGTGAAAAACTGTTTTTT; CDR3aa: CASSATGGSEKLFF
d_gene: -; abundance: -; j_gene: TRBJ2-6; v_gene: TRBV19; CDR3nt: TGTGCCACCAACTCTGGGGCCAACGTCCTGACTTTC; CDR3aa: CATNSGANVLTF
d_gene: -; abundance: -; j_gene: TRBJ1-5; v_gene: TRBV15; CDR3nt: TGTGCCACCAGCAGATCAGGGTCGGGTGGACAGCCCCAGCATTTT; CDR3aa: CATSRSGSGGQPQHF
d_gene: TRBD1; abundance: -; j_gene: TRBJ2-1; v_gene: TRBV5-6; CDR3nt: TGTGCCAGCAGCTTCGGGACAGGGAATGAGCAGTTCTTC; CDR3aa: CASSFGTGNEQFF
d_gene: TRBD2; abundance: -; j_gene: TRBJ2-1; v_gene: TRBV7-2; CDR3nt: TGTGCCAGCAGCTTAGGTCCTAGCGGGGGGCCGGGGTTCTTC; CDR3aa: CASSLGPSGGPGFF
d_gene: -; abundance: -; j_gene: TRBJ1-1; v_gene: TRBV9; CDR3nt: TGTGCCAGCAGCGGGGCAGGGAACATGAACACTGAAGCTTTCTTT; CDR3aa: CASSGAGNMNTEAFF
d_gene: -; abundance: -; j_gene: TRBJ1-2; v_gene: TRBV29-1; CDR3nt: TGCAGCGTTGCAGCAGGGATCCTAAAAGCTAACTATGGCTACACCTTC; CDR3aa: CSVAAGILKANYGYTF
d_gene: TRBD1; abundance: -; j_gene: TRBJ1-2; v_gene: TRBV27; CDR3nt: TGTGCCAGCAGTACCGCCGGGACAGACTTATTTGGCTACACCTTC; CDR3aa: CASSTAGTDLFGYTF
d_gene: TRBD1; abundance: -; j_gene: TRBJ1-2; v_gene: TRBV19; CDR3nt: TGTGCCAGTAGTAGGGGACAGGGATTGCTGGAGGGCTACACCTTC; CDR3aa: CASSRGQGLLEGYTF
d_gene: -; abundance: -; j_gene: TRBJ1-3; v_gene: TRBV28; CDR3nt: TGTGCCAGCCTAGAGTCGGGCTCTGGAAACACCATATATTTT; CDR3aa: CASLESGSGNTIYF
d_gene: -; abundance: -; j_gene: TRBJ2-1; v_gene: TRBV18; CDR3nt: TGTGCCAGCTCACCAGGGGGGGGCTCATACAATGAGCAGTTCTTC; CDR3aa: CASSPGGGSYNEQFF
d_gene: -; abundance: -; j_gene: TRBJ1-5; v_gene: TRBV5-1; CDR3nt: TGCGCCAGCAGCTTGGACAGCCCCAATCAGCCCCAGCATTTT; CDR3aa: CASSLDSPNQPQHF
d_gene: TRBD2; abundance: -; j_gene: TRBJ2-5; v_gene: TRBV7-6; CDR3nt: TGTGCCAGCAGCTTAGAAGCGGGAGGTGAGACCCAGTACTTC; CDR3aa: CASSLEAGGETQYF
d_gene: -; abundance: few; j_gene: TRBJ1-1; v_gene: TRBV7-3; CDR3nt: TGTGCCAGCAGCTTACAGGGAAACACTGAAGCTTTCTTT; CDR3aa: CASSLQGNTEAFF
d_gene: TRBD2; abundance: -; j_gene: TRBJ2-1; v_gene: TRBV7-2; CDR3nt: TGTGCCAGCAGCTTAGTGGCTAGCGGGGGGGCTCGTTCAGGAACTGAGCAGTTCTTC; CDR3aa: CASSLVASGGARSGTEQFF
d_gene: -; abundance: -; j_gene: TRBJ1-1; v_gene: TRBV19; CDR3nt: TGTGCCAGTATAGCCGAATTGAACACTGAAGCTTTCTTT; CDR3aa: CASIAELNTEAFF
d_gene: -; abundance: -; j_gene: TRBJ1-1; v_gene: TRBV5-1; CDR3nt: TGCGCCAGCAGCTTGGCTACAAGGGGGAGCACTGAAGCTTTCTTT; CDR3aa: CASSLATRGSTEAFF
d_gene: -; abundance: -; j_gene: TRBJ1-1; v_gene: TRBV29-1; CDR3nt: TGCAGCGTTGCCCCCCAGGGGCCGAACACTGAAGCTTTCTTT; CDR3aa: CSVAPQGPNTEAFF
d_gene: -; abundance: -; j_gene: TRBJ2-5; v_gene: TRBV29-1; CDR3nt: TGCAGCGTTGAATGGGACTCTCTGAGAGAGACCCAGTACTTC; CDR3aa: CSVEWDSLRETQYF
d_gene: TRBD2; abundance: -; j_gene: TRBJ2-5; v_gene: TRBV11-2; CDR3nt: TGTGCCAGCAGCCCAGGACTAGCGGGGCGGCAAGAGACCCAGTACTTC; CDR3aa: CASSPGLAGRQETQYF
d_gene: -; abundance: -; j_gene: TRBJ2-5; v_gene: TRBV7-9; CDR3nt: TGTGCCAGCAGCTTATTTCGGCTCGCGGGACGGATGTCCCAAGAGACCCAGTACTTC; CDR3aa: CASSLFRLAGRMSQETQYF
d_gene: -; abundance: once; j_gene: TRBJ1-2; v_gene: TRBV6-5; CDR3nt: TGTGCCAGCACAGACGGGGGGTATGGCTACACCTTC; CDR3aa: CASTDGGYGYTF
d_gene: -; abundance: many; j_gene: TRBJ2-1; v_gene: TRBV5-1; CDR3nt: TGCGCCAGCAAAGGCGGGGAAGATGCATACAATGAGCAGTTCTTC; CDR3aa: CASKGGEDAYNEQFF
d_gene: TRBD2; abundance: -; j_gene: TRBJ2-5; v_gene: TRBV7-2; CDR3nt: TGTGCCAGCAGCTTATATTCTAGCGGCCAAGAGACCCAGTACTTC; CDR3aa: CASSLYSSGQETQYF
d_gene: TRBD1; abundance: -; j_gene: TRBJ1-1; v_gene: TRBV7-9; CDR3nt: TGTGCCAGCAGCGCCCCGACAGGGATGAACACTGAAGCTTTCTTT; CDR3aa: CASSAPTGMNTEAFF
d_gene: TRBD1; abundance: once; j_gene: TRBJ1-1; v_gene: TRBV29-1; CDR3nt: TGCAGCGCGCATAGTATACAGGGGAGCACTGAAGCTTTCTTT; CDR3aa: CSAHSIQGSTEAFF
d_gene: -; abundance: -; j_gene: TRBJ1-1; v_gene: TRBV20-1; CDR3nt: TGCAGTGCAAGTCGACAGAGAACCCCTGAAGCTTTCTTT; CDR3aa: CSASRQRTPEAFF
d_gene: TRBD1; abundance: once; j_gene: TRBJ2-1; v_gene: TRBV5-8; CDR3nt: TGTGCCAGCAGCGGACCGACCGGGACAGGGGCGGCCAATGAGCAGTTCTTC; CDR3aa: CASSGPTGTGAANEQFF
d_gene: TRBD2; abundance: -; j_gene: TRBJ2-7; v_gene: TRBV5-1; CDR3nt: TGCGCCAGCAGCTCCCAAATTCAAGGGACTAGCTCCTACGAGCAGTACTTC; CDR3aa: CASSSQIQGTSSYEQYF
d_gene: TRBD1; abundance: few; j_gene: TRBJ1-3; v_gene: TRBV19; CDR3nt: TGTGCCAGTAGTGACAGGGGGCGCGAAAACACCATATATTTT; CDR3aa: CASSDRGRENTIYF
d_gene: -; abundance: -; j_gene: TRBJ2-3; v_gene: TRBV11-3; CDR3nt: TGTGCCAGCAGCTTAACGTCAGGGGAGAGAGATACGCAGTATTTT; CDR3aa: CASSLTSGERDTQYF
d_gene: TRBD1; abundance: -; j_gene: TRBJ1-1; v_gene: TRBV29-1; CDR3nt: TGCAGCGTTCAGATGGGACAGGGAGCTTTCTTT; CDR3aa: CSVQMGQGAFF
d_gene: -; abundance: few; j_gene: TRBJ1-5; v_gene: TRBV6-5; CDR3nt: TGTGCCAGCAGTTCGACAGGTTTGGGGCCCCAGCATTTT; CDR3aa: CASSSTGLGPQHF
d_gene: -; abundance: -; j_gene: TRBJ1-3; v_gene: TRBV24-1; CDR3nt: TGTGCCACCAGCTCCGGACAAAGCTCTGGAAACACCATATATTTT; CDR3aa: CATSSGQSSGNTIYF
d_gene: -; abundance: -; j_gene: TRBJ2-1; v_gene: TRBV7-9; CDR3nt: TGTGCCAGCAGCCCCGAAAGACTGTACAATGAGCAGTTCTTC; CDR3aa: CASSPERLYNEQFF
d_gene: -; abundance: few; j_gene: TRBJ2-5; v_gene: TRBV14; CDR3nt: TGTGCCAGCAGCCCCGGGGACCAAGAGACCCAGTACTTC; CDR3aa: CASSPGDQETQYF
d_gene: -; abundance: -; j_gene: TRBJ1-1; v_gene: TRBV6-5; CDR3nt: TGTGCCAGCACCCGGGGACAACTGCCCAACACTGAAGCTTTCTTT; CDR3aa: CASTRGQLPNTEAFF
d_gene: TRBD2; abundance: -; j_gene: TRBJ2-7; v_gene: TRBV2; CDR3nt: TGTGCCAGCAGTTCGGGACTAGCCGTGTACGAGCAGTACTTC; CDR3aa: CASSSGLAVYEQYF
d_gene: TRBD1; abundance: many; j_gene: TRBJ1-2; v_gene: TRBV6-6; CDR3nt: TGTGCCAGCAGTCGCCGGACAGGGGAGGGATACACCTTC; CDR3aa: CASSRRTGEGYTF
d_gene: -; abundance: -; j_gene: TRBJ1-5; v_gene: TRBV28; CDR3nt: TGTGCCAGCAGGCGGCCCGACAATCAGCCCCAGCATTTT; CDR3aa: CASRRPDNQPQHF